This TCR beta chain derives from a study of blood T cell repertoires in COVID-19. Study-wide context: The United States, Italy and Spain were the sources of the acute and convalescent COVID-19 samples. The cDNA or gDNA used as material had been derived from T cells, B-cell-depleted T cells, or PBMCs.

Per the original methods: Amplification of reference gene primers was used by the study to estimate nucleated cell counts. The assay was immunoSEQ multiplex PCR, and TCRdb's table has in-frame clones only and misses some. Clone size and the V and J calls come from that table; the DNA yielded D and trimming. The sample yields about 35,000 clones, roughly 86% seen once. The CDR3 has 12 amino acids. CDR1 and CDR2 (germline): GTSNPN, SVGIG (reference sequence). V was cut by 3 bases and J by 1 base, with 7 bases left in between. This clone turned up a few times. J is TRBJ2-7 and V is TRBV30; D not certain. The sample taken for sequencing was peripheral blood. This receptor was identified in a man older than 75 with active or convalescent COVID-19. CDR3 in DNA: TGTGCCTGGAGGGGCCGGTCCTACGAGCAGTACTTC. This sequence encodes CAWRGRSYEQYF.